These T cell receptor beta chains were read from a single sample in a study of T cell responses to AZD1222 COVID-19 vaccine. The repertoire was sequenced with immunoSEQ multiplex PCR; TCRdb's copy has only in-frame clones and lacks some. The profile shows about 150,000 clones, approximately 85% of them singletons. The sample in question was peripheral blood, obtained on day 0 of AZD1222 vaccination. The source is an adult in good health. CDR3s include the opening cysteine and the closing phenylalanine or tryptophan. Fields, in order: CDR3 protein, CDR3 DNA, J gene, clone size, V gene, D gene. D genes are given only for firm matches. Clone size is stated in some rows and not others, as once, few, many or a class when expanded.

CDR3: CASSGLAGYQETQYF
DNA: TGTGCCAGCAGTGGACTAGCGGGGTACCAAGAGACCCAGTACTTC
J: TRBJ2-5
size: few
V: TRBV2
D: TRBD2

CDR3: CASSFGVSGQPQHF
DNA: TGTGCCAGCAGTTTCGGGGTTTCAGGTCAGCCCCAGCATTTT
J: TRBJ1-5
size: -
V: TRBV28
D: -

CDR3: CASSDRDRVLSYEQYF
DNA: TGCGCCAGCAGTGATCGAGACAGGGTTCTCTCCTACGAGCAGTACTTC
J: TRBJ2-7
size: once
V: TRBV10-2
D: TRBD1

CDR3: CASSQQDGYYEQYF
DNA: TGCGCCAGCAGCCAGCAGGACGGATACTACGAGCAGTACTTC
J: TRBJ2-7
size: -
V: TRBV5-1
D: -

CDR3: CASSSPGDVPGGYTF
DNA: TGTGCCAGCAGTTCACCAGGGGACGTACCGGGCGGCTACACCTTC
J: TRBJ1-2
size: once
V: TRBV6-5
D: -

CDR3: CASGTGVGELFF
DNA: TGTGCCAGTGGGACAGGGGTCGGGGAGCTGTTTTTT
J: TRBJ2-2
size: once
V: TRBV2
D: TRBD1

CDR3: CASTLAPSSYEQYF
DNA: TGTGCCAGCACGTTAGCACCCAGCTCCTACGAGCAGTACTTC
J: TRBJ2-7
size: -
V: TRBV2
D: -

CDR3: CASSLFLPGSQPQHF
DNA: TGTGCCAGCAGTTTGTTCCTCCCGGGGAGTCAGCCCCAGCATTTT
J: TRBJ1-5
size: -
V: TRBV28
D: -

CDR3: CSVAARDRNYGYTF
DNA: TGCAGCGTTGCAGCGAGGGACCGCAACTATGGCTACACCTTC
J: TRBJ1-2
size: -
V: TRBV29-1
D: -

CDR3: CASSQGGDEKLFF
DNA: TGTGCCAGCAGCCAAGGAGGGGATGAAAAACTGTTTTTT
J: TRBJ1-4
size: -
V: TRBV3-1/TRBV3-2
D: -

CDR3: CATFWGPNEKLFF
DNA: TGTGCCACTTTCTGGGGGCCTAATGAAAAACTGTTTTTT
J: TRBJ1-4
size: -
V: TRBV6-4
D: -

CDR3: CASSLVDEQYF
DNA: TGTGCCAGCAGCTTAGTCGACGAGCAGTACTTC
J: TRBJ2-7
size: -
V: TRBV7-9
D: -

CDR3: CASSRETGGPYEQYF
DNA: TGTGCCAGCAGCCGGGAAACGGGAGGCCCCTACGAGCAGTACTTC
J: TRBJ2-7
size: -
V: TRBV6-5
D: TRBD2

CDR3: CASSQDPGQNTEAFF
DNA: TGTGCCAGCAGCCAAGATCCCGGACAGAACACTGAAGCTTTCTTT
J: TRBJ1-1
size: once
V: TRBV4-2
D: -

CDR3: CASRATLGRETQYF
DNA: TGTGCCAGCAGGGCGACACTAGGTCGGGAGACCCAGTACTTC
J: TRBJ2-5
size: -
V: TRBV2
D: -

CDR3: CASKAGGAIYTF
DNA: TGTGCCAGCAAAGCAGGGGGCGCCATCTACACCTTC
J: TRBJ1-2
size: -
V: TRBV27
D: TRBD1

CDR3: CASSPSGGRIYEQYF
DNA: TGTGCCAGCAGTCCCAGCGGCGGGAGAATATACGAGCAGTACTTC
J: TRBJ2-7
size: -
V: TRBV6-5
D: TRBD2

CDR3: CAWSVLRVAGEQYF
DNA: TGTGCCTGGAGTGTACTCAGGGTAGCGGGCGAGCAGTACTTC
J: TRBJ2-7
size: -
V: TRBV30
D: TRBD2

CDR3: CASSDLNRGSNQPQHF
DNA: TGTGCCAGCAGTGATCTCAACAGGGGTAGCAATCAGCCCCAGCATTTT
J: TRBJ1-5
size: -
V: TRBV6-1
D: TRBD1

CDR3: CAWIPRPIVYGYTF
DNA: TGTGCCTGGATCCCCCGGCCAATCGTCTATGGCTACACCTTC
J: TRBJ1-2
size: -
V: TRBV30
D: -

CDR3: CASRRGWVSGYTF
DNA: TGTGCCAGCAGGAGAGGTTGGGTGAGTGGCTACACCTTC
J: TRBJ1-2
size: -
V: TRBV28
D: -

CDR3: CASRPDRDWTEAFF
DNA: TGTGCCAGCAGACCTGACAGGGATTGGACTGAAGCTTTCTTT
J: TRBJ1-1
size: -
V: TRBV6-6
D: TRBD1

CDR3: CASRRQGGEKLFF
DNA: TGTGCCAGCAGGCGACAGGGCGGTGAAAAACTGTTTTTT
J: TRBJ1-4
size: -
V: TRBV2
D: TRBD1

CDR3: CSVREGTSGRVETQYF
DNA: TGCAGCGTGAGGGAGGGGACTAGCGGGAGGGTGGAGACCCAGTACTTC
J: TRBJ2-5
size: -
V: TRBV29-1
D: TRBD2

CDR3: CASSVRGGANYGYTF
DNA: TGTGCCAGCAGTGTCAGGGGAGGAGCTAACTATGGCTACACCTTC
J: TRBJ1-2
size: once
V: TRBV27
D: -

CDR3: CASSRGQGMVGYTF
DNA: TGTGCCAGTAGTAGGGGTCAGGGAATGGTTGGCTACACCTTC
J: TRBJ1-2
size: once
V: TRBV19
D: -

CDR3: CATASGFRGRDEKLFF
DNA: TGTGCCACAGCGAGTGGGTTCAGGGGTAGGGATGAAAAACTGTTTTTT
J: TRBJ1-4
size: -
V: TRBV24-1
D: -

CDR3: CASSPGTAGNTIYF
DNA: TGTGCCAGCAGCCCGGGGACCGCCGGAAACACCATATATTTT
J: TRBJ1-3
size: -
V: TRBV5-4
D: -

CDR3: CASSLTSGGPTGELFF
DNA: TGTGCCAGCAGCTTAACTAGCGGGGGGCCCACCGGGGAGCTGTTTTTT
J: TRBJ2-2
size: -
V: TRBV7-9
D: TRBD2

CDR3: CASSPKVTGDYGYTF
DNA: TGTGCCAGCAGCCCCAAAGTGACGGGCGACTATGGCTACACCTTC
J: TRBJ1-2
size: few
V: TRBV5-4
D: -

CDR3: CASRPWTVRDYGYTF
DNA: TGTGCCAGCAGACCTTGGACAGTAAGGGACTATGGCTACACCTTC
J: TRBJ1-2
size: once
V: TRBV2
D: -

CDR3: CASSAGKETQYF
DNA: TGTGCCAGTAGTGCGGGGAAAGAGACCCAGTACTTC
J: TRBJ2-5
size: -
V: TRBV3-1/TRBV3-2
D: -

CDR3: CASSSTGELFF
DNA: TGTGCCAGCAGCTCGACCGGGGAGCTGTTTTTT
J: TRBJ2-2
size: -
V: TRBV6-5
D: -

CDR3: CASSQVRDQETQYF
DNA: TGCGCCAGCAGCCAAGTAAGGGACCAAGAGACCCAGTACTTC
J: TRBJ2-5
size: -
V: TRBV4-1
D: -

CDR3: CASNLKGDTEAFF
DNA: TGCGCCAGCAACCTTAAGGGAGACACTGAAGCTTTCTTT
J: TRBJ1-1
size: -
V: TRBV5-1
D: -

CDR3: CASSRRQGRGTEAFF
DNA: TGTGCCAGCAGCAGACGACAGGGCCGTGGGACTGAAGCTTTCTTT
J: TRBJ1-1
size: -
V: TRBV21-1
D: -

CDR3: CASSQGNINSGNTIYF
DNA: TGCGCCAGCAGCCAAGGGAACATTAACTCTGGAAACACCATATATTTT
J: TRBJ1-3
size: -
V: TRBV4-1
D: -

CDR3: CASRRAGEETQYF
DNA: TGTGCCAGCCGACGGGCGGGAGAAGAGACCCAGTACTTC
J: TRBJ2-5
size: -
V: TRBV25-1
D: TRBD2

CDR3: CSVDLLGTEAFF
DNA: TGCAGCGTCGACCTTCTGGGCACTGAAGCTTTCTTT
J: TRBJ1-1
size: -
V: TRBV29-1
D: -

CDR3: CASSHQEKKYF
DNA: TGTGCCAGCAGCCATCAGGAAAAGAAGTACTTC
J: TRBJ2-4
size: -
V: TRBV14
D: -

CDR3: CASSLIKGTEAFF
DNA: TGCGCCAGCAGCCTTATAAAGGGCACTGAAGCTTTCTTT
J: TRBJ1-1
size: -
V: TRBV5-1
D: -

CDR3: CASSLADSASYNEQFF
DNA: TGCGCCAGCAGCTTGGCGGACAGTGCTTCCTACAATGAGCAGTTCTTC
J: TRBJ2-1
size: -
V: TRBV5-1
D: -

CDR3: CASSHKGAKNTEAFF
DNA: TGTGCCAGCAGCCACAAAGGAGCCAAGAACACTGAAGCTTTCTTT
J: TRBJ1-1
size: -
V: TRBV7-8
D: -

CDR3: CAWILILGGDTEAFF
DNA: TGTGCCTGGATATTAATCCTCGGGGGGGATACTGAAGCTTTCTTT
J: TRBJ1-1
size: -
V: TRBV30
D: -

CDR3: CASSLKGLWSSTDTQYF
DNA: TGTGCCAGCAGTTTAAAAGGTCTATGGTCTAGCACAGATACGCAGTATTTT
J: TRBJ2-3
size: -
V: TRBV27
D: -

CDR3: CASSPRQGGYGYTF
DNA: TGTGCCAGCAGCCCCCGACAGGGAGGATATGGCTACACCTTC
J: TRBJ1-2
size: -
V: TRBV7-9
D: TRBD1

CDR3: CASSPSVGERADTQYF
DNA: TGTGCCAGTAGCCCCTCAGTGGGGGAACGGGCAGATACGCAGTATTTT
J: TRBJ2-3
size: -
V: TRBV19
D: -

CDR3: CASSEGPILKYF
DNA: TGTGCCAGCAGTGAGGGCCCCATCTTGAAGTATTTT
J: TRBJ2-3
size: -
V: TRBV2
D: -

CDR3: CASSFTGAGNSYNSPLHF
DNA: TGTGCCAGCAGCTTTACGGGGGCGGGGAATTCTTATAATTCACCCCTCCACTTT
J: TRBJ1-6
size: -
V: TRBV7-9
D: -

CDR3: CSVESPVGYEQYF
DNA: TGCAGCGTTGAAAGTCCCGTCGGGTACGAGCAGTACTTC
J: TRBJ2-7
size: once
V: TRBV29-1
D: -